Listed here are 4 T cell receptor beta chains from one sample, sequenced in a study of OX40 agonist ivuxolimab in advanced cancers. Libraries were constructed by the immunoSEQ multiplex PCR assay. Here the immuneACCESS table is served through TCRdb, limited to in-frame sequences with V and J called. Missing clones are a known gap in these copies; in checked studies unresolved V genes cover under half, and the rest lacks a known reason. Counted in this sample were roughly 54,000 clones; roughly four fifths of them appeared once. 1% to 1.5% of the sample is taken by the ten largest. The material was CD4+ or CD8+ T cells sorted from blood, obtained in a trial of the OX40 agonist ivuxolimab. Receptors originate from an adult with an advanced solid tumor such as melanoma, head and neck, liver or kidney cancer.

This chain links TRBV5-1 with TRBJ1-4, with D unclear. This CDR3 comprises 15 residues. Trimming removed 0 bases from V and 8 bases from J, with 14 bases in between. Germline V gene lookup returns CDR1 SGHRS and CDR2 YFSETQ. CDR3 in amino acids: CASSLGSSQEEKLFF. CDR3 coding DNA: TGCGCCAGCAGCTTGGGGTCTTCTCAGGAGGAAAAACTGTTTTTT. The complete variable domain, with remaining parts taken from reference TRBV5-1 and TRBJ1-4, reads KAGVTQTPRYLIKTRGQQVTLSCSPISGHRSVSWYQQTPGQGLQFLFEYFSETQRNKGNFPGRFSGRQFSNSRSEMNVSTLELGDSALYLCASSLGSSQEEKLFFGSGTQLSVL.

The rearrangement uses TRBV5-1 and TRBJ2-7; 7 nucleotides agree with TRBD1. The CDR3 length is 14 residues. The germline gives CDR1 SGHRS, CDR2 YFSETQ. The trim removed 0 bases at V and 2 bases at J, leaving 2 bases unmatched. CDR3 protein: CASSLGQGAYEQYF. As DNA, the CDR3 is TGCGCCAGCAGCTTGGGGCAGGGGGCCTACGAGCAGTACTTC. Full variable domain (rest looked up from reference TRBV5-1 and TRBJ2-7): KAGVTQTPRYLIKTRGQQVTLSCSPISGHRSVSWYQQTPGQGLQFLFEYFSETQRNKGNFPGRFSGRQFSNSRSEMNVSTLELGDSALYLCASSLGQGAYEQYFGPGTRLTVT.

The CDR3 loop reads CASSQALRSSSYEQYF. CDR3 bases: TGCGCCAGCAGCCAAGCTCTTCGAAGTAGCTCCTACGAGCAGTACTTC. The rearrangement links TRBV4-1 to TRBJ2-7; D uncertain. The length of the CDR3 is 16 residues. The germline V and J ends were trimmed by 1 base and 0 bases, with 13 bases remaining between them. Germline V gene sequence: CDR1 MGHRA, CDR2 YSYEKL.

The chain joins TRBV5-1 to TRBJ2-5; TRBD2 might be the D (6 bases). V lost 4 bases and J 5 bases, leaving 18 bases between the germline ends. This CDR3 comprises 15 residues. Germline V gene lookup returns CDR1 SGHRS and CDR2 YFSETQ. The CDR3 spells CASSPGRGTSETQYF. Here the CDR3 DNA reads TGCGCCAGCAGCCCTGGTCGCGGGACTTCCGAGACCCAGTACTTC.